A single sample is the source of the 9 T cell receptor beta chains below, sequenced in a study of T cell responses to AZD1222 COVID-19 vaccine. Using immunoSEQ multiplex PCR, the repertoire was profiled, and TCRdb retains in-frame clones only, with some absent. The sample carries about 160,000 clones, approximately 90% recorded once. This specimen was peripheral blood, taken 28 days after the second AZD1222 dose. The source is an adult who received the AZD1222 COVID-19 vaccine.

The rearrangement uses TRBV25-1 and TRBJ2-3; either TRBD1 or TRBD2 may supply D (6 bases each). CDR1 MGHDK and CDR2 SYGVNS come from the germline V gene. Trimming cost V 2 bases and J 6 bases, with 9 bases left between them. The CDR3 has 13 amino acids. The CDR3 coding sequence is TGTGCCAGCAGTGAAGGGGGGCGGGATACGCAGTATTTT. Translating gives CASSEGGRDTQYF.

The gene calls are TRBV7-9 and TRBJ1-6; D call uncertain. Germline values: CDR1 SEHNR, CDR2 FQNEAQ (reference sequence). CDR3 size: 15 residues. Trimming took off 4 bases at V and 9 bases at J, with 16 bases between the two ends. CDR3 loop: CASSSEDWEGSPLHF. CDR3 coding DNA: TGTGCCAGCAGCTCCGAGGACTGGGAGGGTTCACCCCTCCACTTT.

The chain is built from TRBV4-1 and TRBJ1-2, with D unresolved. Germline V gives CDR1 MGHRA, CDR2 YSYEKL. This CDR3 has 11 residues. V lost 1 base and J lost 7, with 4 bases in between. In DNA, the CDR3 is TGCGCCAGCAGCCAAGGTGGTGGCTACACCTTC. It translates to CASSQGGGYTF.

The rearrangement links TRBV9 to TRBJ2-7, with TRBD1 identical over 7 bases. The junction had 14 bases not matched to a gene; V was cut back by 3 bases and J by 8 bases. The CDR3 is made up of 15 amino acids. CDR1 SGDLS and CDR2 YYNGEE come from the germline V gene. The CDR3 DNA reads as TGTGCCAGCAGCGCAGCCGGGACAGTCACTACGAAGCAGTACTTC. It is translated as CASSAAGTVTTKQYF. The whole variable domain, remainder taken from reference TRBV9 and TRBJ2-7, is DSGVTQTPKHLITATGQRVTLRCSPRSGDLSVYWYQQSLDQGLQFLIQYYNGEERAKGNILERFSAQQFPDLHSELNLSSLELGDSALYFCASSAAGTVTTKQYFGPGTRLTVT.

V usage is TRBV14 and J usage is TRBJ2-1, with D perhaps matching TRBD1 or TRBD2 (7 bases each). The CDR3 totals 15 residues. The germline CDR1 and CDR2 sequences are SGHDN and FVKESK. V lost 1 base and J lost 4, with 11 bases in between. CDR3 amino acids: CASSQGQGGYNEQFF. The DNA of the CDR3 is TGTGCCAGCAGCCAAGGACAGGGAGGGTACAATGAGCAGTTCTTC.

This clone has only one observation. The chain has TRBV6-4 and TRBJ2-2; 7 bases line up with TRBD1. The J segment lost 3 bases and the V segment lost 5 bases, leaving 9 bases of the junction unmatched. The CDR3 contains 16 residues. From germline, CDR1 is MRHNA and CDR2 SNTAGT. CDR3 sequence (DNA): TGTGCCAGCAGTCTGACCGGGACAGACTACACCGGGGAGCTGTTTTTT. Protein product: CASSLTGTDYTGELFF.

The chain uses TRBV2 and TRBJ2-2; weak D call: TRBD1 (6 bases). The V gene's germline CDR1 is SNHLY and CDR2 FYNNEI. The CDR3 is 13 residues long. The V end was cut by 9 bases, the J end by 2 bases, with 10 bases between. The CDR3 nucleotides are TGTGCCAGTCACAGGGAAAACACCGGGGAGCTGTTTTTT. This translates into CASHRENTGELFF.

V usage is TRBV19 and J usage is TRBJ2-7, with D unresolved. The V gene lost 5 bases and the J gene lost 7 bases, with 15 bases spanning the gap. Looked up from germline, CDR1 is LNHDA and CDR2 is SQIVND (reference sequence). The CDR3 has 13 amino acids. The DNA of the CDR3 is TGTGCCAGTAGTTCTTCAGGTATGGGGGAGCAGTACTTC. Translation gives CASSSSGMGEQYF.

CDR3 nucleotide sequence: TGTGCCAGCTCTAACAGGGGGTACAATGAGCAGTTCTTC. Translating it yields CASSNRGYNEQFF. The chain couples TRBV6-5 to TRBJ2-1, with TRBD1 identical over 8 bases. Germline CDR1 MNHEY, CDR2 SVGAGI. The V gene end was trimmed by 8 bases and the J gene end by 4 bases; junction bases not matched to a gene: 4. The CDR3 runs 13 residues.